This record looks at one T cell receptor beta chain sequence and its context. Antigen unknown. CDR1 is MGHRA, CDR2 YSYEKL, per germline. The ends were cut back, 2 bases at V and 4 bases at J, with 14 bases in the middle. This CDR3 has 15 amino acids. These data are taken from a study of T-cell memory formation after mild COVID-19. The authors produced TCR alpha and TCR beta cDNA libraries with sample barcodes and UMIs by 5'RACE using constant-segment primers. Using its own MiXCR run on the 5' RACE reads, TCRdb lists one record per CDR3 protein. The top ten clones hold over 20% of a sample with about 340,000 distinct CDR3 sequences, 10% to 15% of them seen once. Study-wide results and limits: Of the contracting clones, CD4+ ones lay mainly in CM and EM, and CD8+ ones in EMRA. The authors did not confirm SARS-CoV-2 specificity of second-wave clones peaking day 37. Clones that shrank (day 15 to 85) were balanced CD4/CD8, whereas later expanders leaned CD4+.

The sequenced material came from PBMCs or a T cell subset sorted from them (not recorded which). This sequence was found in a man younger than 35 who had mild COVID-19 (a few samples of this study predate the infection). Cell type and time point are not known. The chain couples TRBV4-1 to TRBJ1-2, with no clear D. CDR3 residues: CASSQLGRGIYGYTF. The CDR3 region has the DNA TGCGCCAGCAGCCAACTAGGCAGAGGAATCTATGGCTACACCTTC.